This T cell receptor beta chain was recovered during a study of shared clonotypes between healthy human individuals. The CDR3 consists of 10 residues. Between the trimmed V and J ends, which lost 6 bases and 8 bases, there was a span of 10 bases. Germline values: CDR1 DFQATT, CDR2 SNEGSKA (reference sequence). Produced via immunoSEQ multiplex PCR; TCRdb's table is partial and in-frame only. The table shows about 1.1 million clones, with approximately 80% occurring only once. The sequence came from a man aged 18 to 30 in good health. Some clones in this sample may be carry-over from other donors' samples. Sequenced: memory CD4+ T cells from PBMCs. Subset given: CD45RA-negative fraction. The gene calls are TRBV20-1 and TRBJ1-1; no firm D call. The CDR3: CSARREEAFF. DNA for the CDR3: TGCAGTGCGCGAAGAGAAGAAGCTTTCTTT.